This paragraph reports one T cell receptor (beta chain). This CDR3 has 15 amino acids. Looked up from germline, CDR1 is SEHNR and CDR2 is FQNEAQ (reference sequence). V was clipped by 4 bases and J by 1 base; unmatched bases: 3. This sample stems from a study of T cells after yellow fever vaccination. TCRdb reprocessed the 5' RACE reads via MiXCR and lists one record per CDR3 protein. Among about 320,000 distinct CDR3 sequences listed, around an eighth were seen once. The TCR comes from a man aged 18 to 30 who received the YFV17D yellow fever vaccine. Sequenced material: CD4+ T cells sorted from PBMCs, taken 15 days after the yellow fever booster vaccination. The gene calls are TRBV7-9 and TRBJ2-7, with TRBD1 matching over 11 bases. CDR3 coding DNA: TGTGCCAGCAGCTACGGACAGGGGGCATCCTACGAGCAGTACTTC. Protein sequence: CASSYGQGASYEQYF.